The entry that follows covers one TCR beta chain sequence. These data come from a study of CD8 T cells in Susac syndrome. The CDR3 is 11 amino acids. V gave up 6 bases and J gave up 5 bases, with 10 bases separating them. Germline CDR1 is DFQATT and CDR2 is SNEGSKA (reference sequence). Random-hexamer reverse transcription was applied to roughly 0.5 to 1 ug RNA. TCRdb processed the immunoSEQ multiplex PCR reads anew with MiXCR; each CDR3 protein has one entry. The sample lists some 190,000 distinct CDR3 sequences, approximately 95% occurring once. The chain couples TRBV20-1 to TRBJ1-2; D is unclear. This TCR derives from a human donor in good health. What was sequenced was CD4+ T cells from PBMCs. The CDR3 DNA reads as TGCAGTGCGGGGTCCGAATATGGCTACACCTTC. It codes for CSAGSEYGYTF.